The present T cell receptor (beta chain) was sequenced within a study of blood T cell repertoires in COVID-19. Across the study: The origin of the acute and convalescent COVID-19 samples was the United States, Italy and Spain. Sources were T cells, B-cell-depleted T cells, or PBMCs; the material itself was cDNA or gDNA.

V was shortened by 2 bases and J by 4 bases, with 18 bases between the two germline ends. CDR3 length: 16 residues. CDR1 is GTSNPN, CDR2 SVGIG, per germline (reference sequence). Under the authors' procedure: Amplifying reference gene primers gave estimates of nucleated cell counts. Here immunoSEQ multiplex PCR was the method, and the copy in TCRdb shows in-frame clones only, minus some. The V and J calls and clone size come from that table; D and trimming were worked out from the DNA. The table has 150,000 to 200,000 clones, 80% to 90% seen once; the top ten hold roughly 8.2%. This clonotype originated in a man aged 55 to 70 with acute or convalescent COVID-19. The genes are TRBV30 and TRBJ1-3; D is uncertain. The material sequenced was peripheral blood. The DNA of the CDR3 is TGTGCCTGGAGTCTTTCGGGAGCGTGGTCAGGAAACACCATATATTTT. The encoded protein is CAWSLSGAWSGNTIYF.